Below, 27 T cell receptor beta chains from the same sample are listed, as sequenced in a study of blood T cells in healthy people across ages. It was with a sample-barcoded 5' primer and a J-beta primer mix that a second PCR of roughly 6 to 11 cycles was run. TCRdb used MiXCR to reprocess the 5' RACE reads, holding one entry per CDR3 protein. There are about 780,000 distinct CDR3 sequences in the sample; roughly 24% occur only once, and about 2.9% lies in the top ten. This same sample was also taken into another study, of T cells of mothers and their children.

The sample taken for sequencing was blood. Receptors originate from a boy younger than 18 in good health.

This chain uses TRBV20-1 with TRBJ1-6; TRBD1 might be the D (6 bases). V shed 2 bases and J shed 7 bases, with 9 bases lying between them. Germline CDR1 DFQATT, CDR2 SNEGSKA (reference sequence). This CDR3 has 13 residues. The CDR3 region is CSARTRGNSPLHF. The DNA of the CDR3 is TGCAGTGCTAGAACCAGGGGAAATTCACCCCTCCACTTT.

The chain couples TRBV20-1 to TRBJ1-2; 7 bases are shared with TRBD1. Germline CDR1 and CDR2: DFQATT and SNEGSKA (reference sequence). The CDR3 runs 15 residues. V was pared by 3 bases and J by 0 bases, with 7 bases of the junction left unmatched. This CDR3 reads CSARDRILANYGYTF. The CDR3 DNA follows: TGCAGTGCTAGGGACAGGATCCTAGCTAACTATGGCTACACCTTC.

V usage is TRBV14 and J usage is TRBJ2-5, with D unresolved. CDR1 and CDR2 (germline): SGHDN, FVKESK. The V end lost 1 base, the J end lost 0 bases, and 9 bases lay between the germline ends. The CDR3 runs 15 residues. The CDR3 DNA sequence: TGTGCCAGCAGCCAAGCCGGTTGGTACCAAGAGACCCAGTACTTC. It encodes CASSQAGWYQETQYF.

This clonotype was counted a few times. The rearrangement links TRBV9 to TRBJ2-5; possibly TRBD2 for D (5 bases). In germline, CDR1 is SGDLS, CDR2 YYNGEE. V was shortened by 0 bases and J by 5 bases, with 11 bases between the two germline ends. The CDR3 totals 14 residues. The CDR3 DNA is TGTGCCAGCAGCGTAGGTCTAGCCCTCGAGACCCAGTACTTC. This codes for CASSVGLALETQYF.

Only a few counts were recorded for this clonotype. The CDR3 bases are TGTGCCAGCAGCGGACAGGGGGTTTTATGGGAGACCCAGTACTTC. Translated, it gives CASSGQGVLWETQYF. The chain is built from TRBV11-2 and TRBJ2-5; TRBD1 agrees at 10 bases. Germline trimming cut 5 bases from V and 5 bases from J; bases unmatched to any gene: 8. The CDR3 contains 15 residues. Germline-derived CDR1 and CDR2 are SGHAT and FQNNGV.

This clonotype was counted between two and nine times. The genes are TRBV12-5 and TRBJ2-1; TRBD2 matches 14 bases. The CDR3 totals 15 residues. Germline V CDR1 and CDR2: LGHNT, FRNRAP. V shed 6 bases and J 8 bases; nucleotides not matched to a gene: 6. The CDR3 sequence is CASGSTSGGAYEQFF. For the CDR3, the DNA is TGTGCTAGTGGCTCGACTAGCGGGGGGGCGTATGAGCAGTTCTTC. The full variable domain, in which reference TRBV12-5 and TRBJ2-1 provide the parts outside the CDR3, is DARVTQTPRHKVTEMGQEVTMRCQPILGHNTVFWYRQTMMQGLELLAYFRNRAPLDDSGMPKDRFSAEMPDATLATLKIQPSEPRDSAVYFCASGSTSGGAYEQFFGPGTRLTVL.

This clonotype was seen only once. This sequence joins TRBV4-1 and TRBJ2-3; TRBD2 might be the D (7 bases). The CDR3 contains 16 residues. Deletions cut 0 bases from V and 2 bases from J, with 12 bases between. Germline V CDR1 and CDR2: MGHRA, YSYEKL. The CDR3 sequence is CASSQDEGGDTDTQYF. CDR3 sequence (DNA): TGCGCCAGCAGCCAAGATGAAGGGGGGGACACAGATACGCAGTATTTT.

The V call is TRBV20-1, the J call TRBJ1-2, with a tentative D call TRBD1 (6 bases). V was shortened by 2 bases and J by 7 bases, with 14 bases between the two germline ends. Germline V gives CDR1 DFQATT, CDR2 SNEGSKA (reference sequence). This CDR3 comprises 13 residues. The CDR3, as DNA: TGCAGTGCTAGAATACAGGGTGGGGGTGGCTACACCTTC. This translates into CSARIQGGGGYTF.

The J gene is TRBJ2-5, the V gene TRBV27; no firm D call. The J call is in doubt because the DNA end fits TRBJ2-1 better. Germline CDR1 is MNHEY and CDR2 is SMNVEV (reference sequence). The CDR3 consists of 13 residues. In DNA, the CDR3 is TGTGCCAGCAGAAGGGCCTCCCCGCAAGAGCAGTTCTTC. Encoded protein: CASRRASPQEQFF.

The chain recombines TRBV4-3 with TRBJ2-5; 9 bases agree with TRBD2. Germline V gene sequence: CDR1 LGHNA, CDR2 YSLEER. This CDR3 spans 20 amino acids. V was clipped by 3 bases and J by 4 bases; unmatched bases: 21. The CDR3 nucleotides read TGCGCCAGCAGCCACCTTCCGATGTCTAGCGGGGAAGGCTTCGGAGAGACCCAGTACTTC. Amino acids: CASSHLPMSSGEGFGETQYF.

This clonotype was seen a handful of times. One junction end does not reproduce the germline sequence, and a read error may be involved. V is TRBV6-5 and J is TRBJ2-7; TRBD1 agrees at 12 bases. The CDR3 sequence is 15 residues long. Germline V gene sequence: CDR1 MNHEY, CDR2 SVGAGI. CDR3 sequence reads: CASSYGTGGLHEQYF. DNA for the CDR3: TGTGCTAGCAGTTACGGGACAGGGGGCCTCCACGAGCAGTACTTC.

This clonotype appeared a few times. V is TRBV18 and J is TRBJ1-5; perhaps TRBD1 as D (5 bases). Trimming took off 6 bases at V and 3 bases at J, with 12 bases between the two ends. The CDR3 covers 14 residues. Per germline, CDR1 KGHSH and CDR2 LQKENI. CDR3 amino acids: CASSGTYNNQPQHF. CDR3 nucleotide sequence: TGTGCCAGCTCCGGGACCTACAACAATCAGCCCCAGCATTTT.

This chain links TRBV28 with TRBJ1-1; no definite D call. Trimming left V 4 bases short and J 5 bases short, with 8 bases between. The CDR3 runs 12 residues. Germline V CDR1 and CDR2: MDHEN, SYDVKM. The CDR3 loop is CASSSQETEAFF. CDR3 sequence (DNA): TGTGCCAGCAGTTCACAAGAAACTGAAGCTTTCTTT.

This clonotype was found a few times. The CDR3 loop is CASSLRVGKETQYF. The CDR3 region has the DNA TGTGCCAGCAGTTTACGGGTAGGGAAAGAGACCCAGTACTTC. The rearrangement links TRBV12-3 or TRBV12-4 to TRBJ2-5; D is unclear. This CDR3 contains 14 residues. Between the trimmed V and J ends, which lost 2 bases and 3 bases, there was a span of 10 bases.

As concerns this clonotype: At one end the junction does not follow the germline gene, possibly because of a read error. The chain carries TRBV11-2 and TRBJ1-2; D is unresolved. Germline V gives CDR1 SGHAT, CDR2 FQNNGV. The CDR3 consists of 16 residues. CDR3 protein: CGSSLEGSSPLGGYTF. CDR3 nucleotides: TGTGGCAGCAGCTTAGAGGGTTCATCCCCCCTGGGAGGCTACACCTTC. The whole variable domain, filled in from reference TRBV11-2 and TRBJ1-2, reads EAGVAQSPRYKIIEKRQSVAFWCNPISGHATLYWYQQILGQGPKLLIQFQNNGVVDDSQLPKDRFSAERLKGVDSTLKIQPAKLEDSAVYLCGSSLEGSSPLGGYTFGSGTRLTVV.

This clonotype has only a few counts. The chain carries TRBV20-1 and TRBJ2-2; TRBD1 aligns across 10 bases. The CDR3 has 18 amino acids. V trimming: 1 base; J trimming: 4 bases; junction bases outside the gene matches: 12. CDR1 and CDR2 (germline): DFQATT, SNEGSKA (reference sequence). The CDR3 region has the DNA TGCAGTGCTAGAGCCCCAGCGGGACAGGGGATTAGCACCGGGGAGCTGTTTTTT. It translates to CSARAPAGQGISTGELFF.

This clonotype has only a few counts. This rearrangement joins TRBV4-1 to TRBJ2-5; D is unresolved. Germline lookup yields CDR1 MGHRA and CDR2 YSYEKL. V lost 0 bases, J lost 5 bases, and 10 bases lay in between. This CDR3 contains 14 residues. The CDR3 is CASSQDQVVETQYF. The DNA of the CDR3 is TGCGCCAGCAGCCAAGATCAAGTAGTCGAGACCCAGTACTTC.

This clonotype was observed a few times. The rearrangement uses TRBV25-1 and TRBJ1-1, with TRBD1 as a possible D gene (6 bases). V was pared by 4 bases and J by 4 bases, with 10 bases between. CDR1 MGHDK and CDR2 SYGVNS come from the germline V gene. There are 13 residues in the CDR3. In DNA, the CDR3 is TGTGCCAGCAGTGTTCAGGGGACCACTGAAGCTTTCTTT. This gives the protein CASSVQGTTEAFF.

This clonotype has more than one count but fewer than ten. The rearrangement uses TRBV4-1 and TRBJ2-5; 12 bases line up with TRBD2. The closer fit of TRBJ2-1 to the DNA end suggests the J call may be wrong. CDR1 and CDR2 from the germline V gene are MGHRA and YSYEKL. The CDR3 is 14 amino acids. CDR3 sequence reads: CASSPRLAGACQFF. DNA for the CDR3: TGCGCCAGCAGCCCGAGACTAGCGGGGGCTTGTCAGTTCTTC.

The chain links TRBV3-1 to TRBJ2-1, with D perhaps matching TRBD2 (6 bases). The DNA end is a closer match to TRBJ2-7, so the J assignment may be wrong. The CDR3 spans 14 residues. Germline V gene data show CDR1 as LGHDT and CDR2 as YNNKEL (reference sequence). The CDR3, as DNA: TGTGCCAGCAGCCAAGGACTCAGCGGGCTCGAGCAGTACTTC. Residues: CASSQGLSGLEQYF.

This clonotype came up a few times. The rearrangement joins TRBV5-1 to TRBJ1-4; 8 bases are shared with TRBD1. V was clipped by 4 bases and J by 7 bases; unmatched bases: 6. Germline-derived CDR1 and CDR2 are SGHRS and YFSETQ. The length of the CDR3 is 14 residues. CDR3 in DNA: TGCGCCAGCAGCCTGGACAGGGTGGGTGAAAAACTGTTTTTT. As protein: CASSLDRVGEKLFF.

This clonotype has only a few counts. A single base separates this from a much larger clone, so it may be a read error. The V and J genes are TRBV9 and TRBJ2-3; D is uncertain. The CDR3 length is 16 residues. Germline V lookup: CDR1 SGDLS, CDR2 YYNGEE. The V end lost 7 bases, the J end lost 4 bases, and 22 bases lay between the germline ends. The CDR3: CASGAYKDGPPDTQYF. The DNA of the CDR3 is TGTGCCAGCGGCGCCTATAAGGACGGTCCTCCAGATACGCAGTATTTT.

This rearrangement joins TRBV20-1 to TRBJ2-5; TRBD2 might be the D (6 bases). TRBJ2-7 matches the DNA end more closely, so the J call is doubtful. CDR1 and CDR2 from the germline V gene are DFQATT and SNEGSKA (reference sequence). The CDR3 has 14 amino acids. The CDR3 protein is CSARDFRSPYEQYF. The CDR3 DNA is TGCAGTGCGAGGGACTTTCGGTCTCCCTACGAGCAGTACTTC.

The table lists this clonotype with a few counts. The gene calls are TRBV5-5 and TRBJ2-3; 8 bases are a match to TRBD1. Germline CDR1 SGHKS, CDR2 YYEKEE (reference sequence). The CDR3 length is 14 residues. J lost 6 bases, V lost 4 bases, and 7 bases had no gene match. This CDR3 reads CASSPDRAGDTQYF. In DNA, the CDR3 is TGTGCCAGCAGCCCGGACAGGGCGGGGGATACGCAGTATTTT.

This clonotype was seen only a few times. The chain carries TRBV5-1 and TRBJ1-1; 8 bases are a match to TRBD1. The CDR3 runs 16 residues. The trim removed 4 bases at V and 3 bases at J, leaving 11 bases unmatched. Germline values: CDR1 SGHRS, CDR2 YFSETQ. For the CDR3, the DNA is TGCGCCAGCAGCCCTACGGTGACAGGGGAGGACACTGAAGCTTTCTTT. It codes for CASSPTVTGEDTEAFF.

This rearrangement joins TRBV6-1 to TRBJ1-5; 8 bases match TRBD1. After removal of 4 bases from V and 6 bases from J, the junction contained 8 bases not matched to a gene. This CDR3 is built from 15 residues. Per germline, CDR1 MNHNS and CDR2 SASEGT. DNA of the CDR3: TGTGCCAGCAGTGCCAGGGGGCGCGAGTCTCAGCCCCAGCATTTT. Its protein is CASSARGRESQPQHF.

This clonotype was seen a few times. The gene calls are TRBV5-1 and TRBJ1-4; the D gene is possibly TRBD1 (5 bases). Looked up from germline, CDR1 is SGHRS and CDR2 is YFSETQ. The CDR3 consists of 15 residues. The ends were cut back, 3 bases at V and 8 bases at J, with 17 bases in the middle. CDR3 in amino acids: CASSYSPGGEEKLFF. Written as DNA, the CDR3 is TGCGCCAGCAGCTACTCCCCGGGGGGTGAGGAAAAACTGTTTTTT.